Each of the 15 T cell receptor beta chains below was sequenced from the same sample in a study of vaccination effects on CD4 cells after COVID-19. Before sequencing, viral peptide pools were used by the ViraFEST assay to expand antigen-specific CD4+ T cells. Cells that had been cultured for 10 days were the source of isolated CD4+ T cells. The person acquired a PCR-confirmed SARS-CoV-2 infection between March and December 2020. Clones were read by immunoSEQ multiplex PCR, and TCRdb kept only the in-frame ones, dropping some. The sample includes around 23,000 clones, 75% to 85% of them seen just once. The antigens of these receptors remain unknown. This material consisted of CD4+ T cells from PBMCs cultured with a peptide pool, taken before COVID-19 vaccination. The receptor source for this set is a human donor who had a prior SARS-CoV-2 infection.

The chain couples TRBV5-3 to TRBJ1-6; no reliable D call. TRBV5-3 is designated an ORF whose function remains uncertain. The CDR3 loop spans 14 amino acids. Trimming stripped 1 base from V and 6 bases from J, with 8 bases between. Here the CDR3 reads CARSLKNRNSPLHF. The CDR3 DNA follows: TGTGCCAGAAGCTTGAAGAACCGTAATTCACCCCTCCACTTT.

The chain combines TRBV5-1 with TRBJ2-1, with 12 bases lining up with TRBD1. V lost 4 bases and J lost 0; bases outside the gene matches: 5. This CDR3 contains 17 residues. CDR1 is SGHRS and CDR2 is YFSETQ in the germline V gene. CDR3 protein: CASSEGQGASSYNEQFF. The DNA for the CDR3 is TGCGCCAGCAGCGAGGGACAGGGGGCAAGCTCCTACAATGAGCAGTTCTTC.

The gene calls are TRBV12-5 and TRBJ2-1; 10 bases line up with TRBD2. Germline CDR1 and CDR2: LGHNT and FRNRAP. The V gene end was trimmed by 6 bases and the J gene end by 3 bases; junction bases not matched to a gene: 20. CDR3 length: 20 amino acids. CDR3 sequence: CASGGDGLAAYPTDYNEQFF. The CDR3 DNA reads TGTGCTAGTGGCGGTGATGGACTAGCGGCTTACCCCACGGACTACAATGAGCAGTTCTTC.

In DNA form, the CDR3 reads TGTGCCAGTAGTATAGTGGCAGTTAATGAAAAACTGTTTTTT. Residues: CASSIVAVNEKLFF. The chain joins TRBV19 to TRBJ1-4, with D hard to call. Germline V gene data show CDR1 as LNHDA and CDR2 as SQIVND (reference sequence). V shed 1 base and J shed 4 bases, with 7 bases lying between them. CDR3 length equals 14 residues.

This chain links TRBV3-1 (or the pseudogene TRBV3-2) with TRBJ1-2; the match to TRBD1 covers 7 bases. The CDR3 loop spans 14 amino acids. CDR1 is LGHDT and CDR2 is YNNKEL in the germline V gene (reference sequence). V was pared by 3 bases and J by 8 bases, with 9 bases of the junction left unmatched. The CDR3 DNA sequence: TGTGCCAGCAGCCAGGGGGGCCCGGGACAGGGCTACACCTTC. Translated, it gives CASSQGGPGQGYTF.

This clone came up once. The chain employs TRBV7-9 and TRBJ2-5; 7 positions agree with TRBD2. The CDR3 sequence is 16 residues long. V was clipped by 0 bases and J by 0 bases; unmatched bases: 4. Germline lookup yields CDR1 SEHNR and CDR2 FQNEAQ (reference sequence). CDR3 in amino acids: CASSLALADNQETQYF. CDR3 sequence (DNA): TGTGCCAGCAGCTTAGCGCTAGCGGATAACCAAGAGACCCAGTACTTC.

The rearrangement uses TRBV19 and TRBJ2-3, with 11 bases aligning to TRBD1. The CDR3 contains 14 residues. CDR1 is LNHDA, CDR2 SQIVND, per germline (reference sequence). The V gene end was trimmed by 8 bases and the J gene end by 4 bases; junction bases not matched to a gene: 5. The chain's CDR3 is CASRDRGSSDTQYF. Here the CDR3 DNA reads TGTGCCAGTCGGGACAGGGGGAGTTCAGATACGCAGTATTTT.

The chain carries TRBV12-5 and TRBJ2-1; D is possibly TRBD2 (6 bases). The CDR3 consists of 15 residues. Germline lookup yields CDR1 LGHNT and CDR2 FRNRAP. Trimming removed 1 base from V and 3 bases from J, with 10 bases in between. CDR3 DNA sequence: TGTGCTAGTGGTTTGGGGGCTAGCGTCTACAATGAGCAGTTCTTC. It specifies CASGLGASVYNEQFF.

This clone was recorded only once. The V call is TRBV19, the J call TRBJ2-7, with D hard to call. The ends were cut back, 1 base at V and 1 base at J, with 11 bases in the middle. The germline V gene encodes CDR1 LNHDA and CDR2 SQIVND (reference sequence). CDR3 size: 15 residues. This CDR3 reads CASSIGRLGSYEQYF. The CDR3 nucleotides read TGTGCCAGTAGTATAGGACGTCTTGGATCCTACGAGCAGTACTTC.

The V gene is TRBV5-1, the J gene TRBJ2-7, with TRBD2 matching over 9 bases. CDR3 size: 16 residues. Germline trimming cut 2 bases from V and 6 bases from J; bases unmatched to any gene: 12. Germline V lookup: CDR1 SGHRS, CDR2 YFSETQ. In nucleotides, the CDR3 is TGCGCCAGCAGCTTTTCAGCGGGGGGCCTTAGCGGCGAGCAGTACTTC. Protein product: CASSFSAGGLSGEQYF.

The V and J genes are TRBV7-8 and TRBJ2-3, with 12 bases identical to TRBD2. The germline V gene encodes CDR1 SGHVS and CDR2 FQNEAQ. The CDR3 consists of 16 residues. Unmatched junction bases numbered 7, after V lost 5 bases and J lost 4 bases. This CDR3 reads CASSLPTSGGSDTQYF. The CDR3 DNA reads TGTGCCAGCAGCCTACCGACTAGCGGGGGCTCAGATACGCAGTATTTT.

The CDR3 here is CASSLGQGRYNEQFF. CDR3 nucleotides: TGTGCCAGCAGCTTGGGTCAGGGGCGCTACAATGAGCAGTTCTTC. This chain connects TRBV5-4 to TRBJ2-1, with a weak D call TRBD1 (6 bases). The V and J ends lost 0 bases and 3 bases respectively, with 10 bases between them. The germline CDR1 and CDR2 sequences are SGHNT and YYREEE (reference sequence). The CDR3 totals 15 residues.

The chain links TRBV5-8 to TRBJ1-4; D may be TRBD1 (6 bases). Trimming removed 0 bases at V and 7 bases at J, with 10 bases between. The germline V gene has CDR1 SGHTS and CDR2 YDEGEE. This CDR3 has 14 residues. The CDR3 DNA reads TGTGCCAGCAGCTTGGGACGACAGGTTGAAAAACTGTTTTTT. Translated: CASSLGRQVEKLFF.

The rearrangement links TRBV15 to TRBJ2-6; no clear D. The CDR3 has 17 amino acids. Germline-derived CDR1 and CDR2 are LNHNV and YYDKDF (reference sequence). The germline V and J ends were trimmed by 3 bases and 0 bases, with 12 bases remaining between them. The CDR3: CATSRGVTSSGANVLTF. CDR3 nucleotide sequence: TGTGCCACCAGCAGGGGTGTGACCAGCTCTGGGGCCAACGTCCTGACTTTC.

In its sample, this clone was seen a few times. The V gene is TRBV15, the J gene TRBJ1-5; TRBD1 aligns across 7 bases. CDR3 length equals 17 residues. Trimming took 3 bases from V and 0 from J; bases not matched to a gene: 8. In germline, CDR1 is LNHNV, CDR2 YYDKDF (reference sequence). CDR3 residues: CATSSGRDSDSNQPQHF. The CDR3 DNA follows: TGTGCCACCAGCAGTGGTAGGGACAGCGATAGCAATCAGCCCCAGCATTTT. The full variable domain, completed using reference TRBV15 and TRBJ1-5, is DAMVIQNPRYQVTQFGKPVTLSCSQTLNHNVMYWYQQKSSQAPKLLFHYYDKDFNNEADTPDNFQSRRPNTSFCFLDIRSPGLGDTAMYLCATSSGRDSDSNQPQHFGDGTRLSIL.